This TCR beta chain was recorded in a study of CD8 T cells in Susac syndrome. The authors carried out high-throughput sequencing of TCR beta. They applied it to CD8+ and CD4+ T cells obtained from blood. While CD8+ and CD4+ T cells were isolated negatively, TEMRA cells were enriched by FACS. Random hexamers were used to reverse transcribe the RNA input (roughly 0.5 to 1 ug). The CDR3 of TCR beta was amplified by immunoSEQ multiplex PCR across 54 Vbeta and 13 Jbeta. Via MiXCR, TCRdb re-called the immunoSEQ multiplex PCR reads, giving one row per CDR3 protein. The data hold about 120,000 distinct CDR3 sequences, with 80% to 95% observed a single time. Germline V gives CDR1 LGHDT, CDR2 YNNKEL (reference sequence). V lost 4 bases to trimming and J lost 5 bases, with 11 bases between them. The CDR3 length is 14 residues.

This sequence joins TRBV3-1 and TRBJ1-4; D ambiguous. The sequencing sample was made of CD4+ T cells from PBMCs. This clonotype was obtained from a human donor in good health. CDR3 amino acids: CASSPLAGNEKLFF. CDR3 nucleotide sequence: TGTGCCAGCAGCCCGCTCGCGGGGAATGAAAAACTGTTTTTT.